The T cell receptor beta chain under discussion was sequenced for a study of blood T cell repertoires in COVID-19. The CDR3 covers 14 residues. Germline V gene lookup returns CDR1 SNHLY and CDR2 FYNNEI. V lost 9 bases to trimming and J lost 0 bases, with 14 bases between them. Under the authors' procedure: Counts of nucleated cells, estimated from reference gene primer amplification, were obtained. The table came from immunoSEQ multiplex PCR; TCRdb's copy has only in-frame clones and leaves some out. The DNA was the basis for D and trimming; V, J and clone size are from that table. The sample records about 53,000 clones, approximately 80% being singletons.

The receptor was derived from a human donor in a cohort sampled during active COVID-19. The V and J genes are TRBV2 and TRBJ2-5; no firm D call. Source material: peripheral blood. CDR3 sequence: CASASWQNQETQYF. The CDR3 DNA is TGTGCCAGTGCCTCGTGGCAGAACCAAGAGACCCAGTACTTC.